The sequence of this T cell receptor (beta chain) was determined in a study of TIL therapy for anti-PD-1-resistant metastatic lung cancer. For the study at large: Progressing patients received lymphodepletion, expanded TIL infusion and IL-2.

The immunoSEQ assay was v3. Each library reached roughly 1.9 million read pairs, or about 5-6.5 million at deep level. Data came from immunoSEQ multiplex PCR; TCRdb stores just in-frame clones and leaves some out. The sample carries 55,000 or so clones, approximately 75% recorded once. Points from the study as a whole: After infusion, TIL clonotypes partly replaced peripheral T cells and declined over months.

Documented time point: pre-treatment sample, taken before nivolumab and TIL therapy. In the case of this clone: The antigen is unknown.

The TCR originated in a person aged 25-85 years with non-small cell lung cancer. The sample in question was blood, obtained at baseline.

This CDR3 reads CASSNGQGADEQYF. CDR3 nucleotides: TGTGCCAGCAGCAATGGACAGGGGGCAGACGAGCAGTACTTC. The rearrangement joins TRBV27 to TRBJ2-7; 11 nucleotides agree with TRBD1. The germline CDR1 and CDR2 sequences are MNHEY and SMNVEV (reference sequence). The CDR3 consists of 14 residues. Unmatched junction bases numbered 6, after V lost 6 bases and J lost 5 bases.